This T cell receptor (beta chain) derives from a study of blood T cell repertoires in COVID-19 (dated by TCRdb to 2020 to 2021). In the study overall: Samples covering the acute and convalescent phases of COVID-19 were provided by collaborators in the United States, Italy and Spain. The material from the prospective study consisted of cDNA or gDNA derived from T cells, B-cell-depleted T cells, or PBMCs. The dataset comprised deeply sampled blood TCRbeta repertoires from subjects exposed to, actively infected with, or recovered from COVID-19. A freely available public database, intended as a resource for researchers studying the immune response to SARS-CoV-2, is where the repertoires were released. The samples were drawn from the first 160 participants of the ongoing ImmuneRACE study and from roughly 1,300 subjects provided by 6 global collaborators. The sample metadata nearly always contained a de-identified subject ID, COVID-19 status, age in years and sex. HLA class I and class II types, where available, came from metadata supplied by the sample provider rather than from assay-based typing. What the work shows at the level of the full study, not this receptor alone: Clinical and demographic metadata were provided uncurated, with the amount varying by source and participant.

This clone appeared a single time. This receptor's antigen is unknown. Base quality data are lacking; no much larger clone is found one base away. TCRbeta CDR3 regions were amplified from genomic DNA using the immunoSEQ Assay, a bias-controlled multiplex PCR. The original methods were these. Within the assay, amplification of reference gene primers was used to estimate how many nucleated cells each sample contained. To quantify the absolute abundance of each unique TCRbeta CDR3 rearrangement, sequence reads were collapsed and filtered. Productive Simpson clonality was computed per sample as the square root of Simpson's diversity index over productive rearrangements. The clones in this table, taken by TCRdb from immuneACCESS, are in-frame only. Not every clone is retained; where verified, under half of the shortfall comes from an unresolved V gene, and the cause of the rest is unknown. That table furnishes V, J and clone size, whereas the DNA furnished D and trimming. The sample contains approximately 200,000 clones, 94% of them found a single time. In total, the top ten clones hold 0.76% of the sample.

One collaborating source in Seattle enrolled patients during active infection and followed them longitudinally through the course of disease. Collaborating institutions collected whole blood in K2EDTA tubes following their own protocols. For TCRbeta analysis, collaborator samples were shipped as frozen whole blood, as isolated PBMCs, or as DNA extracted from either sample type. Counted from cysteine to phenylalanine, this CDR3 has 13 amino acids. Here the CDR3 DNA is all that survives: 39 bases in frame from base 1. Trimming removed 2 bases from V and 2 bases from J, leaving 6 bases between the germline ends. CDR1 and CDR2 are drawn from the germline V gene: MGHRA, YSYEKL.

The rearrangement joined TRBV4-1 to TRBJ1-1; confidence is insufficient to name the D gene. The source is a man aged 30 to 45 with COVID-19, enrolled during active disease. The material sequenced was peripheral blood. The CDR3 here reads CASSQTVNTEAFF. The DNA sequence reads TGCGCCAGCAGCCAAACGGTAAACACTGAAGCTTTCTTT.